The present T cell receptor (beta chain) was sequenced within a study of T cells after yellow fever vaccination. Study-level information: Preparation of the low-cell-number fractions used SMART-Seq v4 Ultra Low Input. Study-wide results and limits: Researchers noted that a small share of clonotypes showed up in both CD4 and CD8 compartments.

Concerning this clonotype itself: Its antigen is unknown.

Via MiXCR, TCRdb re-called the 5' RACE reads, giving one row per CDR3 protein. The sample has some 600,000 distinct CDR3 sequences, approximately 13% seen once. The sample here was PBMCs, taken on the day of the yellow fever booster vaccination. This receptor was identified in a man aged 25 to 40 who received the YFV17D yellow fever vaccine.

The CDR3 nucleotides read TGTGCCAGCAGTTTTGCTGGACAGGGGGGACACGAGCAGTACTTC. Protein product: CASSFAGQGGHEQYF. This chain joins TRBV12-3 or TRBV12-4 and TRBJ2-7; 10 bases align to TRBD1. Trimming cost V 3 bases and J 5 bases; bases outside gene matches: 7. This CDR3 has 15 residues.